One and the same sample provided the 17 T cell receptor beta chains below, sequenced in a study of T cells in localized non-small cell lung cancer. Sequencing was performed with immunoSEQ multiplex PCR; in TCRdb, only in-frame clones are kept and a portion is missing. This sample has tens of thousands of clones; roughly nine tenths occur once, and the top ten carry less than 15%. Sequencing was performed on peripheral blood, taken before any cancer treatment. These receptors were collected from a male donor at least 60 years old with stage I lung adenocarcinoma.

Only a few counts were recorded for this clone. This sequence joins TRBV7-2 and TRBJ1-1, with 8 positions matching TRBD1. CDR3 length equals 16 residues. J was trimmed by 0 bases and V by 4 bases; bases with no gene match: 7. The germline CDR1 and CDR2 sequences are SGHTA and FQGNSA. The CDR3 nucleotides are TGTGCCAGCAGCTCCATGACGGGACAGGTGAACACTGAAGCTTTCTTT. This gives the protein CASSSMTGQVNTEAFF.

This clone was seen a few times. The J gene is TRBJ1-6, the V gene TRBV2; D uncertain. CDR1 SNHLY and CDR2 FYNNEI come from the germline V gene. This CDR3 comprises 13 residues. V shed 2 bases and J shed 7 bases, with 6 bases lying between them. CDR3 sequence reads: CASSEIANSPLHF. CDR3 DNA sequence: TGTGCCAGCAGTGAAATCGCCAATTCACCCCTCCACTTT.

The gene calls are TRBV6-5 and TRBJ2-1; weak D call: TRBD1 (6 bases). CDR1 and CDR2 (germline): MNHEY, SVGAGI. The CDR3 totals 14 residues. The V and J ends lost 8 bases and 3 bases respectively, with 14 bases between them. CDR3 coding DNA: TGTGCCAGCCAATACAGGGCCGGCTACAATGAGCAGTTCTTC. Translation: CASQYRAGYNEQFF.

This clone was counted a few times. The chain is built from TRBV6-1 and TRBJ2-2; D might be TRBD2 (6 bases). The CDR3 consists of 14 residues. The germline V and J ends were trimmed by 4 bases and 6 bases, with 12 bases remaining between them. Germline lookup yields CDR1 MNHNS and CDR2 SASEGT. The CDR3 DNA reads as TGTGCCAGCAGTGTAACGGGGGATGCCGGGGAGCTGTTTTTT. Protein product: CASSVTGDAGELFF.

The chain has TRBV19 and TRBJ1-5, with a possible D match to TRBD1 (5 bases). The CDR3 has 11 amino acids. Trimming removed 7 bases at V and 9 bases at J, with 10 bases between. Germline-derived CDR1 and CDR2 are LNHDA and SQIVND (reference sequence). The CDR3 loop is CASNIQGPQHF. CDR3 DNA: TGTGCCAGTAATATTCAGGGGCCCCAGCATTTT.

The V gene is TRBV6-5, the J gene TRBJ2-7; no reliable D call. V lost 6 bases and J lost 3, with 18 bases in between. The CDR3 is made up of 15 amino acids. The germline CDR1 and CDR2 sequences are MNHEY and SVGAGI. Here the CDR3 DNA reads TGTGCCAGCAGACCTAATCCGACCCAGATCTACGAGCAGTACTTC. Its protein is CASRPNPTQIYEQYF.

Only one count was recorded for this clone. The V call is TRBV11-2, the J call TRBJ2-3; unclear D gene. CDR3 size: 15 residues. Germline CDR1 and CDR2: SGHAT and FQNNGV. V was pared by 0 bases and J by 7 bases, with 14 bases between. CDR3 sequence (DNA): TGTGCCAGCAGCTTAGACAGCGTTCCCTCGAATACGCAGTATTTT. Its translation: CASSLDSVPSNTQYF. The full variable domain, its missing parts supplied by reference TRBV11-2 and TRBJ2-3, is EAGVAQSPRYKIIEKRQSVAFWCNPISGHATLYWYQQILGQGPKLLIQFQNNGVVDDSQLPKDRFSAERLKGVDSTLKIQPAKLEDSAVYLCASSLDSVPSNTQYFGPGTRLTVL.

The V and J genes are TRBV7-2 and TRBJ2-7; D gene uncertain. The CDR3 contains 14 residues. V was cut by 2 bases and J by 7 bases, with 15 bases left in between. Germline-derived CDR1 and CDR2 are SGHTA and FQGNSA. CDR3 residues: CASSLNRRFEEQYF. CDR3 nucleotides: TGTGCCAGCAGCTTAAATAGGCGGTTTGAAGAGCAGTACTTC. Supplemented by reference TRBV7-2 and TRBJ2-7, the full variable domain reads GAGVSQSPSNKVTEKGKDVELRCDPISGHTALYWYRQSLGQGLEFLIYFQGNSAPDKSGLPSDRFSAERTGGSVSTLTIQRTQQEDSAVYLCASSLNRRFEEQYFGPGTRLTVT.

In nucleotides, the CDR3 is TGTGCCAGCGGGGGAAGCAATCAGCCCCAGCATTTT. Its protein is CASGGSNQPQHF. V and J are TRBV7-2 and TRBJ1-5, with D possibly being TRBD1 (5 bases). V lost 8 bases and J 1 base, leaving 6 bases between the germline ends. This CDR3 has 12 amino acids. Germline values: CDR1 SGHTA, CDR2 FQGNSA. The full variable domain, completed using reference TRBV7-2 and TRBJ1-5, is GAGVSQSPSNKVTEKGKDVELRCDPISGHTALYWYRQSLGQGLEFLIYFQGNSAPDKSGLPSDRFSAERTGGSVSTLTIQRTQQEDSAVYLCASGGSNQPQHFGDGTRLSIL.

The rearrangement uses TRBV6-6 and TRBJ2-5; the D gene is possibly TRBD2 (6 bases). Per germline, CDR1 MNHNY and CDR2 SVGAGI (reference sequence). Trimming cost V 2 bases and J 7 bases, with 14 bases left between them. The CDR3 is made up of 14 amino acids. Here the CDR3 DNA reads TGTGCCAGCAGTTACGGGCGGGGACCGGGGACCCAGTACTTC. Amino acid sequence: CASSYGRGPGTQYF.

V is TRBV5-1 and J is TRBJ2-1, with TRBD2 identical over 10 bases. Germline trimming cut 0 bases from V and 8 bases from J; bases unmatched to any gene: 8. The CDR3 spans 16 residues. Germline-derived CDR1 and CDR2 are SGHRS and YFSETQ. CDR3 coding DNA: TGCGCCAGCAGCTTGGCCCAACTAGCGGGATACGATGAGCAGTTCTTC. Protein: CASSLAQLAGYDEQFF.

The rearrangement joins TRBV19 to TRBJ2-5; 13 bases are a match to TRBD2. J was trimmed by 2 bases and V by 5 bases; bases with no gene match: 2. The germline gives CDR1 LNHDA, CDR2 SQIVND (reference sequence). CDR3 length equals 15 residues. CDR3 sequence: CASSPGLAGQETQYF. CDR3 DNA: TGTGCCAGTAGTCCGGGACTAGCGGGACAAGAGACCCAGTACTTC.

The rearrangement links TRBV7-9 to TRBJ2-5; possibly TRBD2 for D (5 bases). CDR1 and CDR2 from the germline V gene are SEHNR and FQNEAQ (reference sequence). V lost 5 bases and J lost 5, with 12 bases in between. The CDR3 extends over 13 amino acids. Here the CDR3 DNA reads TGTGCCAGCAGCCTGGAACTAGGGGAGACCCAGTACTTC. Amino acids: CASSLELGETQYF.

The chain employs TRBV27 and TRBJ1-2; 9 nucleotides align to TRBD1. Trimming removed 0 bases from V and 4 bases from J; junction bases left unmatched: 9. The germline gives CDR1 MNHEY, CDR2 SMNVEV (reference sequence). This CDR3 has 17 residues. CDR3 in amino acids: CASSLSIGTGSIYGYTF. Here the CDR3 DNA reads TGTGCCAGCAGTTTATCGATCGGGACAGGGTCCATCTATGGCTACACCTTC.

This chain links TRBV7-2 with TRBJ1-1; 7 bases map to TRBD1. Losses at the gene ends were 6 bases for V and 1 base for J; bases not matched to a gene: 11. This CDR3 is built from 16 residues. Germline CDR1 SGHTA, CDR2 FQGNSA. CDR3 sequence (DNA): TGTGCCAGCAGTTATTATTCCGGGACAGCGAACACTGAAGCTTTCTTT. Translated: CASSYYSGTANTEAFF.

The chain recombines TRBV30 with TRBJ1-4; D gene uncertain. Trimming pared 3 bases from V and 4 bases from J, leaving 9 bases between. CDR1 and CDR2 (germline): GTSNPN, SVGIG (reference sequence). CDR3 length equals 13 residues. As DNA, the CDR3 is TGTGCCTGGAGCCCGAGTTTTAATGAAAAACTGTTTTTT. It translates to CAWSPSFNEKLFF.

The chain carries TRBV6-1 and TRBJ2-7, with unresolved D. Germline-derived CDR1 and CDR2 are MNHNS and SASEGT. The CDR3 is made up of 11 amino acids. The V and J ends lost 5 bases and 2 bases respectively, with 4 bases between them. CDR3 DNA sequence: TGTGCCAGCAGTTTCACCTACGAGCAGTACTTC. Protein: CASSFTYEQYF.